Listed below are T cell receptor beta chains from one sample, sequenced in a study of post-analysis software for immune sequencing data. TCRdb re-analysed the PCR reads in MiXCR, keeping a single row per CDR3 protein. The sample yields roughly 600,000 distinct CDR3 sequences, 40% to 50% seen once. Specimen: blood. Receptor source: a girl between 10 and 17 years old with multiple sclerosis. Both conserved end residues are part of each CDR3. Each record gives: V gene, CDR3 length, D gene, clone size, J gene, CDR3 DNA, CDR3 protein. The D gene is left open where the match is weak. Size is stated for part of the rows, as once, few or many counts, or as a class when the clone is expanded.

TRBV7-8,14,-,-,TRBJ2-1,TGTGCCAGCAGCTTAGGTCGGTCAGGGCATGAGCGGTTCTTC,CASSLGRSGHERFF
TRBV20-1,12,-,-,TRBJ2-7,TGCAGTGCCTCATGGGGCGGCTACGAGCAGTACTTC,CSASWGGYEQYF
TRBV10-3,17,-,few,TRBJ1-6,TGTGCCATCAGTGAGCAGGACCCAGGGAGAACGAATTCACCCCTCCACTTT,CAISEQDPGRTNSPLHF
TRBV20-1,14,-,few,TRBJ2-1,TGCAGTGCGAAGGGACCCAACGACTACAATGAGCAGTTCTTC,CSAKGPNDYNEQFF
TRBV24-1,16,TRBD2,-,TRBJ2-3,TGTGCCACCAGTGATTCGCGGCGGGGGAGCACAGATACGCAGTATTTT,CATSDSRRGSTDTQYF
TRBV12-3/TRBV12-4,16,TRBD1,-,TRBJ2-7,TGTGCCAGCAGACTAGAGGGGGACAGGGGATCTCGTGAGCAGTACTTC,CASRLEGDRGSREQYF
TRBV7-2,14,-,few,TRBJ2-6,TGTGCCAGCAGCTCCTACCCTGGGGCCAACGTCCTGACTTTC,CASSSYPGANVLTF
TRBV6-6,16,TRBD2,-,TRBJ2-1,TGTGCCAGCAGTTACTCATCACTAGCGTCAGGGAATGAGCAGTTCTTC,CASSYSSLASGNEQFF
TRBV7-2,14,-,-,TRBJ2-7,TGTGCCAGCAGCTTAAAGTCTCTAGCCTACGAGCAGTACTTC,CASSLKSLAYEQYF
TRBV5-1,16,-,-,TRBJ1-5,TGCGCCAGCAGCCCTTGGGGGGGAGGCTCCAATCAGCCCCAGCATTTT,CASSPWGGGSNQPQHF
TRBV12-3/TRBV12-4,13,TRBD1,-,TRBJ2-5,TGTGCCAGCAGTTTCCAGGGGGAAGAGACCCAGTACTTC,CASSFQGEETQYF
TRBV20-1,17,TRBD2,-,TRBJ2-3,TGCAGTGCTGTGACAGCGGGAGCCCACGAGGGAGCAGATACGCAGTATTTT,CSAVTAGAHEGADTQYF
TRBV12-3/TRBV12-4,16,-,-,TRBJ2-5,TGTGCCAGCAGTTCGCAGACCTCCCGGATCGGAGAGACCCAGTACTTC,CASSSQTSRIGETQYF
TRBV5-1,15,TRBD1,few,TRBJ2-7,TGCGCCAGCAGCTCACATCCGGACAGGGGATACGAGCAGTACTTC,CASSSHPDRGYEQYF
TRBV5-1,13,TRBD1,-,TRBJ2-7,TGCGCCAGCAGCCCTCGGACAGGGCCCGAGCAGTACTTC,CASSPRTGPEQYF
TRBV7-9,16,TRBD2,-,TRBJ2-7,TGTGCCAGCAGCCGTACCGGGGCGGGAGGAGACTACGAGCAGTACTTC,CASSRTGAGGDYEQYF
TRBV13,17,-,-,TRBJ1-2,TGTGCCAGCAGCTTAACCCTGAGAGGGGGGACAAACTATGGCTACACCTTC,CASSLTLRGGTNYGYTF
TRBV20-1,14,TRBD1,-,TRBJ2-5,TGCAGTGCTAGTGGGACAGCCACCCAAGAGACCCAGTACTTC,CSASGTATQETQYF
TRBV4-1,14,-,few,TRBJ2-5,TGCGCCAGCAGCCAAGACTACCCGTTGGAGACCCAGTACTTC,CASSQDYPLETQYF
TRBV6-5,14,-,-,TRBJ2-2,TGTGCCAGCAGGGAGTATCGGGGGTCCGGGGAGCTGTTTTTT,CASREYRGSGELFF
TRBV4-1,15,TRBD2,-,TRBJ2-3,TGCGCCAGCAGCCTAGGGACTAGGAGGGCAGATACGCAGTATTTT,CASSLGTRRADTQYF
TRBV20-1,15,TRBD2,-,TRBJ2-1,TGCAGTGCTTCCGGCTTGAGGAGCGGGGGGGGTGAGCAGTTCTTC,CSASGLRSGGGEQFF
TRBV7-3,17,-,-,TRBJ2-6,TGTGCCAGCAGCTCTAACCCAGGGTCGGCCGGGGCCAACGTCCTGACTTTC,CASSSNPGSAGANVLTF
TRBV7-8,13,-,-,TRBJ2-7,TGTGCCAGCAGATCTTCAGGTAACTACGAGCAGTACTTC,CASRSSGNYEQYF
TRBV5-1,13,TRBD2,few,TRBJ2-5,TGCGCCAGCAGGGGAGGGCTCCAAGAGACCCAGTACTTC,CASRGGLQETQYF
TRBV12-3/TRBV12-4,15,TRBD1,-,TRBJ1-2,TGTGCCAGCACGCCGGACAGGGCAGGGGGATATGGCTACACCTTC,CASTPDRAGGYGYTF
TRBV30,14,-,-,TRBJ2-3,TGTGCCTGGAGACAGGGACGACGCACAGATACGCAGTATTTT,CAWRQGRRTDTQYF